This T cell receptor beta chain comes out of a study of shared clonotypes between healthy human individuals. V shed 6 bases, J shed 6 bases, and the junction held 14 bases outside the gene matches. Per germline, CDR1 SGHNT and CDR2 YENEEA. The CDR3 is made up of 15 amino acids. Findings and limits, study-wide: Non-shared clonotypes were found to have lower generation probabilities than the clonotypes that were shared by all four of the sorted-subset donors. Naive subsets typically showed greater estimated richness than memory subsets. Some naive CD4 clonotypes, 4% to 6%, turned up in common across a few donors.

How the authors handled the data: Junction-only sequences without quality scores came from ImmunoSEQ, so filtering differed. Using immunoSEQ multiplex PCR, the repertoire was profiled, and TCRdb retains in-frame clones only, with some absent. V, J and clone size are those of that table, while D and trimming were read from the DNA. This sample has approximately 720,000 clones, with more than 70% found just once. For this clone: What it binds is not known.

This clonotype was sampled from a woman between 25 and 40 years old in good health. The chain carries TRBV11-3 and TRBJ2-7; 7 nucleotides line up with TRBD1. Material for sequencing was memory CD4+ T cells sorted from blood. As for subset: CD45RA-negative fraction. CDR3 sequence reads: CASRPHRGRRGEQYF. The CDR3 nucleotides are TGTGCCAGCAGGCCACACAGGGGTCGTCGGGGCGAGCAGTACTTC.